These 24 T cell receptor beta chains were sequenced from one sample in a study of blood T cells in healthy people across ages (dated by TCRdb to about 2015). The method was 5' RACE. Sequencing took place on an Illumina HiSeq 2500. A second about 7 to 11 cycle PCR used a sample-barcoded 5' primer and a J-beta primer mix. Clones were called with MiXCR by TCRdb after fastp trimmed the public reads at Q25, and only in-frame beta chains were retained. Here each entry gathers all rows of one CDR3 protein and keeps the most common genes and DNA. Across this sample there are around 1,600,000 distinct CDR3 sequences, with around 40% seen only once. The top ten hold over 3.5% of the sample. Source material: blood. Receptors were obtained from a woman between 18 and 30 years old in good health.

The V call is TRBV25-1, the J call TRBJ2-5, with D possibly called TRBD1 or TRBD2 (6 bases each). The V gene lost 1 base and the J gene lost 5 bases, with 11 bases spanning the gap. The CDR3 loop spans 14 amino acids. Germline V gives CDR1 MGHDK, CDR2 SYGVNS. Here the CDR3 DNA reads TGTGCCAGCAGTGAATTGGGGGGCCCGGAGACCCAGTACTTC. Encoded protein: CASSELGGPETQYF.

This clonotype was observed a handful of times. CDR3 loop: CASSDNSNYGYTF. CDR3 nucleotide sequence: TGTGCCAGCAGCGACAATTCTAACTATGGCTACACCTTC. The chain couples TRBV11-2 to TRBJ1-2; D gene uncertain. Germline V CDR1 and CDR2: SGHAT, FQNNGV. Trimming took 5 bases from V and 0 from J, leaving 7 bases between them. The CDR3 is 13 residues long. Combining the CDR3 with reference TRBV11-2 and TRBJ1-2 gives the whole variable domain EAGVAQSPRYKIIEKRQSVAFWCNPISGHATLYWYQQILGQGPKLLIQFQNNGVVDDSQLPKDRFSAERLKGVDSTLKIQPAKLEDSAVYLCASSDNSNYGYTFGSGTRLTVV.

The V and J genes are TRBV6-5 and TRBJ1-2; D is unclear. The V gene lost 4 bases and the J gene lost 7 bases, with 13 bases spanning the gap. The V gene's germline CDR1 is MNHEY and CDR2 SVGAGI. This CDR3 has 13 amino acids. Here the CDR3 DNA reads TGTGCCAGCAGTTCCTCCCCCCACGCTGGCTACACCTTC. Its protein product is CASSSSPHAGYTF.

The chain recombines TRBV24-1 with TRBJ1-5, with 7 bases that match TRBD1. Germline V lookup: CDR1 KGHDR, CDR2 SFDVKD. The CDR3 runs 16 residues. V dropped 5 bases and J dropped 0; count of bases not matched to a gene: 6. CDR3 DNA: TGTGCCACCAGTGGAGCAGGGGGTTTTAGCAATCAGCCCCAGCATTTT. Encoded protein: CATSGAGGFSNQPQHF.

The V and J genes are TRBV7-9 and TRBJ2-6; D is unresolved. Trimming took off 5 bases at V and 0 bases at J, with 17 bases between the two ends. Germline CDR1 reads SEHNR; CDR2 reads FQNEAQ (reference sequence). The CDR3 is 18 amino acids. The CDR3 DNA follows: TGTGCCAGCAGCCCCCCCGTCGGCAGATACTCTGGGGCCAACGTCCTGACTTTC. It specifies CASSPPVGRYSGANVLTF. Full variable domain (rest looked up from reference TRBV7-9 and TRBJ2-6): DTGVSQNPRHKITKRGQNVTFRCDPISEHNRLYWYRQTLGQGPEFLTYFQNEAQLEKSRLLSDRFSAERPKGSFSTLEIQRTEQGDSAMYLCASSPPVGRYSGANVLTFGAGSRLTVL.

This sequence joins TRBV27 and TRBJ1-1, with TRBD1 matching over 8 bases. With 6 bases clipped from V and 13 bases from J, the junction kept 10 bases outside the gene matches. The CDR3 length is 12 residues. The germline V gene has CDR1 MNHEY and CDR2 SMNVEV (reference sequence). The CDR3 DNA sequence: TGTGCCAGCAGCATGGTGGGGACAGGTGTTTTCTTT. Protein product: CASSMVGTGVFF.

V and J are TRBV7-9 and TRBJ1-2, with D uncertain. There are 12 residues in the CDR3. V was trimmed by 8 bases and J by 5 bases, leaving 12 bases between them. Germline V gene data show CDR1 as SEHNR and CDR2 as FQNEAQ (reference sequence). CDR3 DNA sequence: TGTGCCAGCGAGACCCTTGGGTATGGCTACACCTTC. Its translation: CASETLGYGYTF.

J is TRBJ1-2 and V is TRBV4-1; D is possibly TRBD1 (5 bases). Between the trimmed V and J ends, which lost 0 bases and 3 bases, there was a span of 14 bases. The CDR3 sequence is 16 residues long. The germline V gene encodes CDR1 MGHRA and CDR2 YSYEKL. DNA for the CDR3: TGCGCCAGCAGCCAAGATCAATCAGGGACCTACTATGGCTACACCTTC. Protein: CASSQDQSGTYYGYTF.

DNA for the CDR3: TGTGCCAGCAGCTCGGAAGCGCTCTTGGACTATGGCTACACCTTC. This sequence encodes CASSSEALLDYGYTF. V is TRBV9 and J is TRBJ1-2, with D uncertain. Trimming shortened V by 4 bases and J by 3 bases, and 16 bases separated the two germline ends. The CDR3 is 15 residues long. Germline CDR1 SGDLS, CDR2 YYNGEE.

Only one count was recorded for this clonotype. This chain links TRBV4-3 with TRBJ2-1; unclear D gene. Trimming stripped 0 bases from V and 4 bases from J, with 13 bases between. CDR3 length equals 16 residues. CDR1 is LGHNA, CDR2 YSLEER, per germline. The CDR3 region has the DNA TGCGCCAGCAGCCAAGAGTACACCTCTTATTACAATGAGCAGTTCTTC. Protein: CASSQEYTSYYNEQFF.

This sequence joins TRBV2 and TRBJ1-5; D is unclear. V lost 7 bases, J lost 4 bases, and 8 bases lay in between. CDR1 is SNHLY and CDR2 is FYNNEI in the germline V gene. The CDR3 is made up of 12 amino acids. This chain's CDR3 is CASKVLNQPQHF. DNA of the CDR3: TGTGCCAGCAAGGTTCTGAATCAGCCCCAGCATTTT.

This clonotype showed up just a few times. The V gene is TRBV4-3, the J gene TRBJ2-5, with TRBD1 identical over 9 bases. V was pared by 3 bases and J by 5 bases, with 4 bases of the junction left unmatched. The CDR3 extends over 14 amino acids. The germline V gene has CDR1 LGHNA and CDR2 YSLEER. CDR3 nucleotides: TGCGCCAGCAGCCACGGGACAGGGTTGGAGACCCAGTACTTC. Protein sequence: CASSHGTGLETQYF.

A single count supports this clonotype. J is TRBJ2-1 and V is TRBV5-1; tentative D call: TRBD2 (5 bases). This CDR3 is built from 16 residues. Trimming stripped 2 bases from V and 6 bases from J, with 18 bases between. Germline V gene sequence: CDR1 SGHRS, CDR2 YFSETQ. CDR3: CASSLIGRGEGNEQFF. CDR3 DNA sequence: TGCGCCAGCAGCTTAATCGGACGGGGTGAGGGCAATGAGCAGTTCTTC.

Comment on this clonotype: One end of the junction is discordant with germline, which a read error may explain. The chain combines TRBV6-1 with TRBJ1-1; D is unresolved. This CDR3 has 13 amino acids. Germline CDR1 reads MNHNS; CDR2 reads SASEGT. CDR3 DNA sequence: TGTGCAAGCAGTCTTCAACCGAGCACTGAAGCTTTCTTT. Amino acid sequence: CASSLQPSTEAFF.

The genes are TRBV28 and TRBJ2-1; D is unclear. Germline assignment: CDR1 MDHEN and CDR2 SYDVKM. The CDR3 is 13 residues long. V was trimmed by 4 bases and J by 6 bases, leaving 10 bases between them. The CDR3, as DNA: TGTGCCAGCAGTTCCGGACCACCCAATGAGCAGTTCTTC. Encoded protein: CASSSGPPNEQFF.

This clonotype appeared a few times. The chain links TRBV27 to TRBJ2-7, with D unresolved. The CDR3 is 16 residues long. V lost 0 bases to trimming and J lost 4 bases, with 16 bases between them. Germline values: CDR1 MNHEY, CDR2 SMNVEV (reference sequence). The CDR3, as DNA: TGTGCCAGCAGTTTATCGCTACGGCATTTAAGATACGAGCAGTACTTC. This gives the protein CASSLSLRHLRYEQYF.

CDR3 loop: CASSEGGFNEQYF. CDR3 nucleotides: TGTGCCAGCAGCGAGGGGGGGTTCAATGAGCAGTACTTC. The chain joins TRBV11-2 to TRBJ2-1, with D possibly being TRBD2 (7 bases). The last part of the DNA fits TRBJ2-7 better; the J call may be wrong. Germline-derived CDR1 and CDR2 are SGHAT and FQNNGV. This CDR3 has 13 residues.

This clonotype was observed a handful of times. The genes are TRBV28 and TRBJ1-1; D is unclear. CDR1 is MDHEN, CDR2 SYDVKM, per germline. This CDR3 is 16 amino acids long. V lost 2 bases, J lost 4 bases, and 17 bases lay in between. CDR3 loop: CASSLVGRPWVTEAFF. CDR3 nucleotides: TGTGCCAGCAGTTTAGTTGGCAGACCATGGGTCACTGAAGCTTTCTTT.

This clonotype was observed a handful of times. The chain links TRBV6-6 to TRBJ1-2; 9 nucleotides line up with TRBD1. V lost 2 bases, J lost 3 bases, and 10 bases stayed unmatched. The germline CDR1 and CDR2 sequences are MNHNY and SVGAGI (reference sequence). CDR3 length: 17 residues. CDR3 sequence reads: CASSYNRDRVVHYGYTF. DNA for the CDR3: TGTGCCAGCAGTTACAATCGGGACAGGGTAGTCCACTATGGCTACACCTTC.

V gene TRBV5-1 combines with J gene TRBJ2-3, with TRBD2 as a possible D gene (5 bases). Between the trimmed V and J ends, which lost 2 bases and 0 bases, there was a span of 10 bases. CDR1 and CDR2 (germline): SGHRS, YFSETQ. The CDR3 consists of 15 residues. The CDR3 region has the DNA TGCGCCAGCAGCTTATCCGGGGTGAGCACAGATACGCAGTATTTT. Translation gives CASSLSGVSTDTQYF.

The table lists this clonotype with a few counts. The chain joins TRBV9 to TRBJ1-2; a possible D gene is TRBD1 (6 bases). V gave up 3 bases and J gave up 8 bases, with 14 bases separating them. The CDR3 has 13 amino acids. Germline V lookup: CDR1 SGDLS, CDR2 YYNGEE. CDR3 DNA sequence: TGTGCCAGCAGCGCCGACCGGGGGCTAGGCTACACCTTC. The encoded protein is CASSADRGLGYTF.

The chain carries TRBV11-2 and TRBJ2-1; 7 bases map to TRBD2. The CDR3 length is 20 residues. V was clipped by 0 bases and J by 1 base; unmatched bases: 15. Germline CDR1 SGHAT, CDR2 FQNNGV. Written as DNA, the CDR3 is TGTGCCAGCAGCTTAGAAAGTAGCGGGTGGGCCGTTGGTTCCTACAATGAGCAGTTCTTC. Encoded protein: CASSLESSGWAVGSYNEQFF.

This clonotype showed up just once. A much larger clone lies one base from this, so it may be a read error. The J gene is TRBJ2-1, the V gene TRBV4-2, with 8 positions matching TRBD1. The CDR3 contains 14 residues. CDR1 is LGHNA, CDR2 YNFKEQ, per germline. The CDR3 region has the DNA TGTGCCAGCAACCAAACCACAGGGGGCAATGAGCAGTTCTTC. It is translated as CASNQTTGGNEQFF.

The chain has TRBV25-1 and TRBJ1-2, with 9 bases identical to TRBD1. CDR3 length equals 15 residues. After removal of 5 bases from V and 8 bases from J, the junction contained 12 bases not matched to a gene. The V gene's germline CDR1 is MGHDK and CDR2 SYGVNS. In DNA form, the CDR3 reads TGTGCCAGCAGTATACTTGGGACAGGGCTTGCCGGCTACACCTTC. This codes for CASSILGTGLAGYTF.